Listed here are 10 T cell receptor beta chains from one sample, sequenced in a study of blood T cell repertoires in COVID-19. The assay was immunoSEQ multiplex PCR, and TCRdb's table has in-frame clones only and misses some. The repertoire holds some 450,000 clones, with approximately 88% as singletons. Sequenced material: peripheral blood. The source is a woman between 45 and 60 years old with COVID-19, enrolled during active disease.

The V gene is TRBV9, the J gene TRBJ2-7; weak D call: TRBD1 (6 bases). Looked up from germline, CDR1 is SGDLS and CDR2 is YYNGEE. Trimming took 4 bases from V and 2 from J, leaving 19 bases between them. The CDR3 totals 16 residues. The CDR3 here is CASSPSPRGRAYEQYF. The CDR3 nucleotides are TGTGCCAGCAGCCCAAGCCCCAGGGGTAGGGCCTACGAGCAGTACTTC.

This CDR3 is CAWRARRLSGANVLTF. DNA for the CDR3: TGTGCCTGGAGGGCCCGCCGCCTCTCTGGGGCCAACGTCCTGACTTTC. The chain combines TRBV30 with TRBJ2-6; D uncertain. The CDR3 runs 16 residues. Germline-derived CDR1 and CDR2 are GTSNPN and SVGIG (reference sequence). Trimming removed 3 bases at V and 0 bases at J, with 12 bases between.

The CDR3: CASSLESSTDTQYF. The CDR3 coding sequence is TGCGCCAGCAGCTTGGAGAGCAGCACAGATACGCAGTATTTT. The chain recombines TRBV5-1 with TRBJ2-3; D gene unclear. V was clipped by 0 bases and J by 0 bases, with 5 bases between them. The CDR3 has 14 residues. Germline V gene sequence: CDR1 SGHRS, CDR2 YFSETQ.

The gene calls are TRBV5-1 and TRBJ2-3; TRBD1 is a possible D gene (6 bases). V was cut by 4 bases and J by 6 bases, with 9 bases left in between. Germline CDR1 and CDR2: SGHRS and YFSETQ. This CDR3 spans 12 amino acids. The CDR3, as DNA: TGCGCCAGCAGCCCGGGACATGATACGCAGTATTTT. It is translated as CASSPGHDTQYF. Complete variable domain (other parts from reference TRBV5-1 and TRBJ2-3): KAGVTQTPRYLIKTRGQQVTLSCSPISGHRSVSWYQQTPGQGLQFLFEYFSETQRNKGNFPGRFSGRQFSNSRSEMNVSTLELGDSALYLCASSPGHDTQYFGPGTRLTVL.

V gene TRBV5-4 combines with J gene TRBJ1-2; 7 nucleotides line up with TRBD1. The CDR3 runs 15 residues. The germline V gene has CDR1 SGHNT and CDR2 YYREEE (reference sequence). J was trimmed by 3 bases and V by 0 bases; bases with no gene match: 5. The CDR3 loop reads CASSLGGGRYYGYTF. The CDR3 bases are TGTGCCAGCAGCTTGGGAGGGGGCCGCTACTATGGCTACACCTTC.

The chain recombines TRBV19 with TRBJ1-2; unclear D gene. The V gene lost 5 bases and the J gene lost 2 bases, with 15 bases spanning the gap. From germline, CDR1 is LNHDA and CDR2 SQIVND (reference sequence). The CDR3 extends over 15 amino acids. CDR3 sequence reads: CASSFTRGINYGYTF. CDR3 nucleotides: TGTGCCAGTAGTTTCACCCGGGGTATCAACTATGGCTACACCTTC.

The chain uses TRBV6-1 and TRBJ2-4, with D maybe TRBD2 (5 bases). Germline CDR1 is MNHNS and CDR2 is SASEGT. This CDR3 contains 13 residues. Trimming stripped 2 bases from V and 8 bases from J, with 10 bases between. CDR3 loop: CASSELRGDIQYF. In nucleotides, the CDR3 is TGTGCCAGCAGTGAATTACGGGGAGACATTCAGTACTTC.

V gene TRBV11-2 combines with J gene TRBJ1-5; perhaps TRBD1 as D (6 bases). Trimming removed 1 base from V and 6 bases from J, with 22 bases in between. Germline CDR1 and CDR2: SGHAT and FQNNGV. This CDR3 region has 18 residues. The CDR3 is CASSLGNLGSAGVQPQHF. The CDR3 DNA follows: TGTGCCAGCAGCTTAGGGAATTTAGGGTCGGCAGGGGTTCAGCCCCAGCATTTT.

V gene TRBV2 combines with J gene TRBJ1-2; D possibly corresponds to TRBD1 (5 bases). Between the trimmed V and J ends, which lost 10 bases and 2 bases, there was a span of 14 bases. This CDR3 is built from 13 residues. Germline V gene lookup returns CDR1 SNHLY and CDR2 FYNNEI. Here the CDR3 reads CATWTWGNYGYTF. CDR3 nucleotide sequence: TGTGCCACTTGGACCTGGGGCAACTATGGCTACACCTTC.

The rearrangement links TRBV29-1 to TRBJ2-1; the match to TRBD2 covers 11 bases. The CDR3 has 20 residues. CDR1 is SQVTM and CDR2 is ANQGSEA in the germline V gene. V lost 4 bases, J lost 0 bases, and 17 bases stayed unmatched. The CDR3, as DNA: TGCAGCGTTGTGGGGCTACCTAGCGGGGGGTTCCCGAGCTCCTACAATGAGCAGTTCTTC. Protein sequence: CSVVGLPSGGFPSSYNEQFF.